The 6 T cell receptor beta chains below were found in one sample sequenced in a study of OX40 agonist ivuxolimab in advanced cancers. Generated by immunoSEQ multiplex PCR, the TCRdb table keeps only in-frame clones and is missing some. Altogether approximately 12,000 clones are present, 55% to 75% being singletons, with the ten largest covering 35% to 45%. The input for sequencing was CD4+ or CD8+ T cells sorted from blood, taken in a trial of the OX40 agonist ivuxolimab. The source of these receptors is an adult with an advanced solid tumor such as melanoma, head and neck, liver or kidney cancer.

The V call is TRBV4-1, the J call TRBJ2-3, with D possibly TRBD2 on 6 matching bases. The V end was cut by 0 bases, the J end by 0 bases, with 19 bases between. The CDR3 is 19 amino acids. Germline lookup yields CDR1 MGHRA and CDR2 YSYEKL. CDR3 coding DNA: TGCGCCAGCAGCCAAGAAAGACCCGTAGCGGACTCTAGCACAGATACGCAGTATTTT. Its translation is CASSQERPVADSSTDTQYF.

This clone has at least ten counts. This chain joins TRBV4-1 and TRBJ2-5, with 7 bases that match TRBD2. Trimming at V came to 0 bases and at J to 5 bases, leaving 12 bases not matched to a gene. CDR3 length: 17 amino acids. The germline V gene has CDR1 MGHRA and CDR2 YSYEKL. This CDR3 reads CASSQDPTSPTPETQYF. In nucleotides, the CDR3 is TGCGCCAGCAGCCAAGACCCGACTAGCCCCACGCCCGAGACCCAGTACTTC.

DNA for the CDR3: TGTGCCAGCAGCTTAGAAGCTGGGTCCAACTATGGCTACACCTTC. This sequence encodes CASSLEAGSNYGYTF. This chain connects TRBV7-9 to TRBJ1-2; no clear D gene. The ends were cut back, 1 base at V and 2 bases at J, with 11 bases in the middle. CDR1 is SEHNR and CDR2 is FQNEAQ in the germline V gene (reference sequence). CDR3 size: 15 residues.

This clone was seen a few times. The same CDR3 arises from other DNA sequences in this sample as well. This chain links TRBV15 with TRBJ2-7; a possible D gene is TRBD1 (6 bases). Trimming removed 1 base from V and 4 bases from J, with 14 bases in between. The CDR3 is 15 residues long. Looked up from germline, CDR1 is LNHNV and CDR2 is YYDKDF (reference sequence). The DNA for the CDR3 is TGTGCCACCAGCAGAGGTTCACAGGGTTTGTACGAGCAGTACTTC. This gives the protein CATSRGSQGLYEQYF.

The rearrangement joins TRBV27 to TRBJ1-5, with 7 bases matching TRBD1. Germline CDR1 reads MNHEY; CDR2 reads SMNVEV (reference sequence). The CDR3 has 14 amino acids. With V trimmed by 6 bases and J by 3 bases, 5 bases remained unmatched. Here the CDR3 DNA reads TGTGCCAGCAGCCAACAGGGGAACAATCAGCCCCAGCATTTT. Its protein is CASSQQGNNQPQHF.

The genes are TRBV5-5 and TRBJ1-4; no clear D. Germline values: CDR1 SGHKS, CDR2 YYEKEE (reference sequence). V was clipped by 2 bases and J by 3 bases, with 8 bases between them. There are 14 residues in the CDR3. CDR3: CASSLREANEKLFF. In DNA, the CDR3 is TGTGCCAGCAGCTTACGGGAAGCTAATGAAAAACTGTTTTTT. The variable domain in full, completed from reference TRBV5-5 and TRBJ1-4, reads DAGVTQSPTHLIKTRGQQVTLRCSPISGHKSVSWYQQVLGQGPQFIFQYYEKEERGRGNFPDRFSARQFPNYSSELNVNALLLGDSALYLCASSLREANEKLFFGSGTQLSVL.